A single sample gave rise to the 30 T cell receptor beta chains below, sequenced in a study of cytomegalovirus exposure and HLA in healthy donors. The primer mix had 60 Vbeta and 13 Jbeta primers. TCRdb's table, derived via immunoSEQ multiplex PCR, lists solely in-frame clones and lacks some. Here the sample spans approximately 120,000 clones, 75% to 90% being singletons. The sample comprised PBMCs. All receptors derive from a man aged 18 to 29 in good health and CMV-seropositive.

The table lists this clone with a few counts. The chain recombines TRBV10-3 with TRBJ1-1, with a weak D call TRBD1 (6 bases). Germline V gene sequence: CDR1 ENHRY, CDR2 SYGVKD. V was cut by 2 bases and J by 10 bases, with 11 bases left in between. The CDR3 contains 12 residues. The CDR3 is CAISEEVGAAFF. DNA of the CDR3: TGTGCCATCAGTGAGGAAGTGGGGGCAGCTTTCTTT.

The chain has TRBV5-4 and TRBJ1-2, with a possible D match to TRBD1 (6 bases). The germline gives CDR1 SGHNT, CDR2 YYREEE (reference sequence). Trimming pared 4 bases from V and 3 bases from J, leaving 16 bases between. The CDR3 sequence is 15 residues long. As DNA, the CDR3 is TGTGCCAGCAGCCCCGGGGACACCCTCCACTATGGCTACACCTTC. This codes for CASSPGDTLHYGYTF.

This clone is a singleton in its sample. The CDR3 nucleotides read TGTGCCAGCAGCTTCGGAAGGGGCACTGAAGCTTTCTTT. This codes for CASSFGRGTEAFF. The chain is built from TRBV5-6 and TRBJ1-1; maybe TRBD1 (5 bases). Germline lookup yields CDR1 SGHDT and CDR2 YYEEEE. V lost 2 bases, J lost 4 bases, and 9 bases lay in between. The CDR3 extends over 13 amino acids.

The V gene is TRBV2, the J gene TRBJ1-5, with D tentatively TRBD1 (6 bases). CDR1 SNHLY and CDR2 FYNNEI come from the germline V gene. The CDR3 is made up of 18 amino acids. Trimming pared 10 bases from V and 2 bases from J, leaving 27 bases between. CDR3 nucleotide sequence: TGTGCCAACCGTGAGGCCCCGTTAACAGGGCGAGGCAATCAGCCCCAGCATTTT. It encodes CANREAPLTGRGNQPQHF.

A few counts support this clone. The chain links TRBV29-1 to TRBJ2-6; D is uncertain. CDR1 is SQVTM and CDR2 is ANQGSEA in the germline V gene. CDR3 length equals 16 residues. Trimming stripped 1 base from V and 0 bases from J, with 10 bases between. The CDR3 DNA is TGCAGCGTTGAAGCCACAACAGCCTCTGGGGCCAACGTCCTGACTTTC. It translates to CSVEATTASGANVLTF. Based on the CDR3 plus reference TRBV29-1 and TRBJ2-6, the full variable domain is SAVISQKPSRDICQRGTSLTIQCQVDSQVTMMFWYRQQPGQSLTLIATANQGSEATYESGFVIDKFPISRPNLTFSTLTVSNMSPEDSSIYLCSVEATTASGANVLTFGAGSRLTVL.

This chain uses TRBV6-5 with TRBJ2-3, with D possibly being TRBD1 (6 bases). Germline CDR1 MNHEY, CDR2 SVGAGI. This CDR3 is 14 amino acids long. V dropped 7 bases and J dropped 2 bases, with 13 bases sitting between them. The CDR3 region has the DNA TGTGCCAGCACCAAGGGACAATCCACAGATACGCAGTATTTT. This sequence encodes CASTKGQSTDTQYF.

The chain couples TRBV5-8 to TRBJ2-5, with TRBD1 matching over 9 bases. This CDR3 region has 18 residues. Trimming cost V 0 bases and J 0 bases; bases outside gene matches: 9. Germline loops: CDR1 SGHTS, CDR2 YDEGEE. Here the CDR3 reads CASSLGRGTGMYQETQYF. Here the CDR3 DNA reads TGTGCCAGCAGCTTGGGCAGGGGGACAGGGATGTACCAAGAGACCCAGTACTTC. Looking up the rest from reference TRBV5-8 and TRBJ2-5 gives the full variable domain: EAGVTQSPTHLIKTRGQQATLRCSPISGHTSVYWYQQALGLGLQFLLWYDEGEERNRGNFPPRFSGRQFPNYSSELNVNALELEDSALYLCASSLGRGTGMYQETQYFGPGTRLLVL.

V is TRBV5-1 and J is TRBJ1-2; TRBD1 matches at 7 bases. J lost 6 bases, V lost 0 bases, and 5 bases had no gene match. This CDR3 contains 14 residues. CDR1 is SGHRS, CDR2 YFSETQ, per germline. The CDR3 here is CASSLGTGLDGYTF. CDR3 DNA: TGCGCCAGCAGCTTGGGGACAGGTTTGGATGGCTACACCTTC.

The chain joins TRBV10-2 to TRBJ2-5; 7 bases match TRBD2. Germline CDR1 is WSHSY and CDR2 is SAAADI. This CDR3 region has 16 residues. V dropped 6 bases and J dropped 5; count of bases not matched to a gene: 15. CDR3 residues: CASRDEVSGVGETQYF. As DNA, the CDR3 is TGCGCCAGCAGGGATGAAGTAAGCGGGGTCGGGGAGACCCAGTACTTC.

The chain combines TRBV14 with TRBJ2-5, with 8 bases that match TRBD2. This CDR3 contains 15 residues. The J segment lost 1 base and the V segment lost 5 bases, leaving 6 bases of the junction unmatched. Germline V gene sequence: CDR1 SGHDN, CDR2 FVKESK. The CDR3 bases are TGTGCCAGCAGCTTAGCGGGGCTTATCCAAGAGACCCAGTACTTC. Translation: CASSLAGLIQETQYF.

The V call is TRBV6-5, the J call TRBJ1-5, with 9 bases that match TRBD1. Trimming took 8 bases from V and 5 from J; bases not matched to a gene: 10. This CDR3 has 15 residues. CDR1 is MNHEY, CDR2 SVGAGI, per germline. CDR3 bases: TGTGCCAGCTCCCCGGGACAGGGAGGACATCAGCCCCAGCATTTT. It encodes CASSPGQGGHQPQHF.

The chain employs TRBV6-1 and TRBJ2-5, with D unclear. Germline V gene data show CDR1 as MNHNS and CDR2 as SASEGT. CDR3 length: 11 residues. V was cut by 6 bases and J by 5 bases, with 7 bases left in between. The CDR3 sequence: CASRPEETQYF. The CDR3, as DNA: TGTGCCAGCAGACCGGAGGAGACCCAGTACTTC.

The CDR3 DNA is TGTGCCATCAGTGATTCCACGCGGGGATCCGAGCAGTACTTC. Its protein is CAISDSTRGSEQYF. This rearrangement joins TRBV10-3 to TRBJ2-7, with D possibly TRBD2 on 6 matching bases. Trimming cost V 3 bases and J 6 bases, with 15 bases left between them. Germline V gene lookup returns CDR1 ENHRY and CDR2 SYGVKD. This CDR3 contains 14 residues.

V usage is TRBV12-5 and J usage is TRBJ2-2, with a weak D call TRBD1 (6 bases). V lost 4 bases to trimming and J lost 1 base, with 19 bases between them. Per germline, CDR1 LGHNT and CDR2 FRNRAP. The CDR3 runs to 18 residues. The CDR3 bases are TGTGCTAGTGGTTCGCCACCTGGGGGCCCCTGGAACACCGGGGAGCTGTTTTTT. Translated: CASGSPPGGPWNTGELFF.

CDR3 amino acids: CASSPGGGGLGEAFF. The CDR3 nucleotides are TGTGCCAGCAGCCCTGGGGGGGGCGGCCTTGGTGAAGCTTTCTTT. V usage is TRBV14 and J usage is TRBJ1-1; the D gene is possibly TRBD1 (6 bases). Trimming stripped 4 bases from V and 7 bases from J, with 19 bases between. Germline-derived CDR1 and CDR2 are SGHDN and FVKESK. The CDR3 loop spans 15 amino acids. The full variable domain, with the rest looked up from reference TRBV14 and TRBJ1-1, is EAGVTQFPSHSVIEKGQTVTLRCDPISGHDNLYWYRRVMGKEIKFLLHFVKESKQDESGMPNNRFLAERTGGTYSTLKVQPAELEDSGVYFCASSPGGGGLGEAFFGQGTRLTVV.

This clone has only a few counts. V is TRBV6-5 and J is TRBJ1-4; 7 bases line up with TRBD1. Germline V gene lookup returns CDR1 MNHEY and CDR2 SVGAGI. This CDR3 comprises 15 residues. V dropped 5 bases and J dropped 7; count of bases not matched to a gene: 10. The CDR3 is CASSVTGAKPEKLFF. The DNA of the CDR3 is TGTGCCAGCAGTGTAACAGGGGCCAAACCTGAAAAACTGTTTTTT.

This clone showed up just a few times. The chain recombines TRBV14 with TRBJ1-2; 9 nucleotides match TRBD1. From germline, CDR1 is SGHDN and CDR2 FVKESK. Trimming took 4 bases from V and 7 from J; bases not matched to a gene: 7. There are 14 residues in the CDR3. CDR3 nucleotides: TGTGCCAGCAGCCCAGGACAGGGGAAGTCTGGCTACACCTTC. Protein product: CASSPGQGKSGYTF.

The CDR3 coding sequence is TGCGCCAGCAGCCTGACCCGGGACTACTCCTACGAGCAGTACTTC. Encoded protein: CASSLTRDYSYEQYF. The chain uses TRBV4-1 and TRBJ2-7, with 7 bases fitting TRBD2. The CDR3 is 15 residues long. Germline lookup yields CDR1 MGHRA and CDR2 YSYEKL. J gave up 0 bases and V 4 bases, and 6 bases lay outside the gene matches.

The V call is TRBV6-1, the J call TRBJ2-7, with D maybe TRBD1 (7 bases). The CDR3 sequence is 15 residues long. Trimming removed 1 base from V and 4 bases from J, with 14 bases in between. Germline CDR1 MNHNS, CDR2 SASEGT. This CDR3 reads CASSEEEGAGYEQYF. CDR3 nucleotide sequence: TGTGCCAGCAGTGAAGAGGAGGGGGCAGGATACGAGCAGTACTTC.

The V gene is TRBV16, the J gene TRBJ2-7; 11 nucleotides align to TRBD1. The CDR3 contains 14 residues. Trimming removed 4 bases from V and 3 bases from J; junction bases left unmatched: 2. Germline loops: CDR1 KGHSY, CDR2 FQNENV. The CDR3 nucleotides are TGTGCCAGCAGCCGTGGGACAGGGGGCTACGAGCAGTACTTC. It is translated as CASSRGTGGYEQYF. The whole variable domain, remainder taken from reference TRBV16 and TRBJ2-7, is GEEVAQTPKHLVRGEGQKAKLYCAPIKGHSYVFWYQQVLKNEFKFLISFQNENVFDETGMPKERFSAKCLPNSPCSLEIQATKLEDSAVYFCASSRGTGGYEQYFGPGTRLTVT.

The chain is built from TRBV10-3 and TRBJ1-1; D gene ambiguous. CDR3 length equals 12 residues. Germline-derived CDR1 and CDR2 are ENHRY and SYGVKD. Trimming pared 10 bases from V and 0 bases from J, leaving 9 bases between. DNA for the CDR3: TGTGCCACCCGGGAACTGAACACTGAAGCTTTCTTT. It encodes CATRELNTEAFF.

J is TRBJ2-1 and V is TRBV18, with 7 bases that match TRBD1. Germline CDR1 is KGHSH and CDR2 is LQKENI. J gave up 9 bases and V 3 bases, and 8 bases lay outside the gene matches. This CDR3 is built from 14 residues. As DNA, the CDR3 is TGTGCCAGCTCACCCCCGACAGGGATTGGTGAGCAGTTCTTC. It yields the protein CASSPPTGIGEQFF.

The CDR3 sequence is CASSLMAGGSQPQHF. The CDR3 DNA reads as TGTGCCAGCAGTTTAATGGCAGGGGGCTCTCAGCCCCAGCATTTT. The J gene is TRBJ1-5, the V gene TRBV28; 8 bases line up with TRBD1. The CDR3 has 15 amino acids. Germline V gene data show CDR1 as MDHEN and CDR2 as SYDVKM. With 2 bases clipped from V and 6 bases from J, the junction kept 6 bases outside the gene matches.

The genes are TRBV6-1 and TRBJ1-5; D is uncertain. CDR1 MNHNS and CDR2 SASEGT come from the germline V gene. This CDR3 contains 12 residues. The V end lost 10 bases, the J end lost 3 bases, and 10 bases lay between the germline ends. The CDR3 region has the DNA TGTGCCACCACCGGGAACAATCAGCCCCAGCATTTT. Translation: CATTGNNQPQHF.

This chain connects TRBV10-1 to TRBJ2-1; possible D gene TRBD2, 5 bases. CDR1 and CDR2 (germline): WNHNN, SYGVQD (reference sequence). The V end lost 5 bases, the J end lost 7 bases, and 12 bases lay between the germline ends. There are 13 residues in the CDR3. CDR3 in amino acids: CASSSGSGNEQFF. The CDR3 region has the DNA TGCGCCAGCAGTTCGGGGTCGGGGAATGAGCAGTTCTTC.

This clone was seen once. The chain couples TRBV11-2 to TRBJ2-7; 9 bases fit TRBD2. The germline V gene encodes CDR1 SGHAT and CDR2 FQNNGV. CDR3 length: 15 residues. J gave up 0 bases and V 1 base, and 1 base lay outside the gene matches. Here the CDR3 DNA reads TGTGCCAGCAGCTTAGCTAGCGGGGTCTCCTACGAGCAGTACTTC. It encodes CASSLASGVSYEQYF.

V is TRBV5-1 and J is TRBJ1-3, with 8 bases identical to TRBD1. This CDR3 is 17 amino acids long. Per germline, CDR1 SGHRS and CDR2 YFSETQ. The junction had 5 bases not matched to a gene; V was cut back by 0 bases and J by 0 bases. This CDR3 reads CASSLEGQANSGNTIYF. CDR3 bases: TGCGCCAGCAGCTTGGAGGGACAGGCGAACTCTGGAAACACCATATATTTT.

The rearrangement uses TRBV10-3 and TRBJ1-4; D perhaps matches TRBD1 (6 bases). CDR1 and CDR2 from the germline V gene are ENHRY and SYGVKD. The CDR3 is made up of 14 amino acids. The V end was cut by 4 bases, the J end by 8 bases, with 14 bases between. The CDR3 sequence: CAISATGQREKLFF. The CDR3 DNA reads as TGTGCCATCAGTGCAACAGGGCAGCGGGAAAAACTGTTTTTT.

This chain uses TRBV6-1 with TRBJ2-5; no firm D call. The J call may be faulty, since TRBJ2-7 better matches the DNA end. Looked up from germline, CDR1 is MNHNS and CDR2 is SASEGT. The CDR3 consists of 13 residues. The CDR3 here is CASSAQVSYEQYF. The CDR3 region has the DNA TGTGCCAGCAGTGCCCAGGTCTCCTACGAGCAGTACTTC.

This clone came up once. The chain couples TRBV5-1 to TRBJ1-4; 8 nucleotides match TRBD1. The CDR3 runs to 14 residues. Germline values: CDR1 SGHRS, CDR2 YFSETQ. Trimming at V came to 3 bases and at J to 7 bases, leaving 5 bases not matched to a gene. The CDR3 nucleotides are TGCGCCAGCAGCTCGGGACAGGAGGGTGAAAAACTGTTTTTT. Protein sequence: CASSSGQEGEKLFF.